The 22 T cell receptor beta chains reported below all come from one sample, sequenced in a study of blood T cell repertoires in COVID-19. TCRdb's copy holds only in-frame clones and misses some; the assay was immunoSEQ multiplex PCR. The profile covers roughly 70,000 clones, with 85% to 90% appearing a single time and around 5% taken by the ten largest. Sequencing was done on a sample of peripheral blood. These receptors were obtained from a woman between 50 and 59 years old with active COVID-19.

V gene TRBV11-3 combines with J gene TRBJ2-3, with 8 bases aligning to TRBD2. Germline loops: CDR1 SGHNT, CDR2 YENEEA. CDR3 length equals 16 residues. V gave up 3 bases and J gave up 1 base; unmatched junction bases: 6. CDR3 sequence reads: CASSLRAGVGTDTQYF. The DNA for the CDR3 is TGTGCCAGCAGCTTGAGAGCGGGAGTGGGCACAGATACGCAGTATTTT.

The genes are TRBV29-1 and TRBJ2-1; 7 bases agree with TRBD1. Per the germline V gene, CDR1 is SQVTM and CDR2 is ANQGSEA. V was clipped by 7 bases and J by 6 bases; unmatched bases: 9. CDR3 length: 13 residues. The CDR3: CSATGDVGNEQFF. DNA of the CDR3: TGCAGCGCCACAGGGGATGTTGGCAATGAGCAGTTCTTC.

The V gene is TRBV9, the J gene TRBJ1-2; D uncertain. V shed 3 bases and J shed 7 bases, with 4 bases lying between them. This CDR3 comprises 10 residues. Germline CDR1 is SGDLS and CDR2 is YYNGEE. The CDR3 sequence is CASSGSGYTF. Here the CDR3 DNA reads TGTGCCAGCAGCGGGAGTGGCTACACCTTC.

J is TRBJ2-7 and V is TRBV6-5, with TRBD1 matching over 7 bases. CDR3 length equals 15 residues. Losses at the gene ends were 6 bases for V and 1 base for J; bases not matched to a gene: 9. Germline lookup yields CDR1 MNHEY and CDR2 SVGAGI. The DNA of the CDR3 is TGTGCCAGCAGGAGGGTCGGGACAGAATCCTACGAGCAGTACTTC. Its translation: CASRRVGTESYEQYF.

V and J are TRBV2 and TRBJ1-1; D perhaps matches TRBD1 (6 bases). The V gene's germline CDR1 is SNHLY and CDR2 FYNNEI. V was pared by 6 bases and J by 12 bases, with 14 bases between. The CDR3 runs to 11 residues. The CDR3 nucleotides read TGTGCCAGCAGGACAGGCCCCTTCACTTTCTTT. Its translation: CASRTGPFTFF.

The chain recombines TRBV9 with TRBJ2-2; 9 bases are a match to TRBD2. Germline CDR1 reads SGDLS; CDR2 reads YYNGEE. V gave up 4 bases and J gave up 4 bases; unmatched junction bases: 2. This CDR3 comprises 14 residues. CDR3 coding DNA: TGTGCCAGCAGCCGGACTAGCGTCACCGGGGAGCTGTTTTTT. Protein product: CASSRTSVTGELFF.

V gene TRBV28 combines with J gene TRBJ2-1, with 7 bases lining up with TRBD2. Germline CDR1 is MDHEN and CDR2 is SYDVKM. The CDR3 sequence is 18 residues long. J was trimmed by 2 bases and V by 4 bases; bases with no gene match: 14. CDR3 amino acids: CASSSLPLPSGTYNEQFF. Here the CDR3 DNA reads TGTGCCAGCAGTTCCCTGCCCCTTCCTAGCGGAACCTACAATGAGCAGTTCTTC.

V usage is TRBV28 and J usage is TRBJ2-7, with TRBD1 matching over 10 bases. Germline trimming cut 6 bases from V and 1 base from J; bases unmatched to any gene: 6. There are 15 residues in the CDR3. CDR1 MDHEN and CDR2 SYDVKM come from the germline V gene. The CDR3 sequence: CASRSGQGLSYEQYF. As DNA, the CDR3 is TGTGCCAGCAGGTCGGGACAGGGGCTTTCCTACGAGCAGTACTTC.

Only one count was recorded for this clone. The rearrangement joins TRBV6-1 to TRBJ1-6; 7 bases line up with TRBD1. Trimming removed 2 bases from V and 9 bases from J; junction bases left unmatched: 4. The germline V gene has CDR1 MNHNS and CDR2 SASEGT. The CDR3 runs 14 residues. The DNA of the CDR3 is TGTGCCAGCAGTGAACGGGACAGTAGTTCACCCCTCCACTTT. This codes for CASSERDSSSPLHF.

This sequence joins TRBV5-1 and TRBJ2-3, with 7 bases fitting TRBD1. Germline CDR1 is SGHRS and CDR2 is YFSETQ. The CDR3 runs to 15 residues. V dropped 4 bases and J dropped 2; count of bases not matched to a gene: 7. CDR3 sequence: CASSPGTAPTDTQYF. The DNA for the CDR3 is TGCGCCAGCAGCCCAGGGACAGCCCCCACAGATACGCAGTATTTT.

The rearrangement joins TRBV5-1 to TRBJ2-7; 8 bases line up with TRBD1. V shed 0 bases, J shed 6 bases, and the junction held 5 bases outside the gene matches. CDR1 is SGHRS, CDR2 YFSETQ, per germline. CDR3 size: 14 residues. The CDR3 spells CASSLAAGGGEQYF. In DNA, the CDR3 is TGCGCCAGCAGCTTGGCGGCAGGGGGCGGCGAGCAGTACTTC.

V gene TRBV2 combines with J gene TRBJ2-3; perhaps TRBD2 as D (5 bases). There are 16 residues in the CDR3. The ends were cut back, 2 bases at V and 1 base at J, with 13 bases in the middle. The germline CDR1 and CDR2 sequences are SNHLY and FYNNEI. The CDR3 is CASSEFRGLGTDTQYF. The CDR3 DNA reads TGTGCCAGCAGTGAATTTCGGGGTCTTGGCACAGATACGCAGTATTTT.

The gene calls are TRBV10-3 and TRBJ2-1; TRBD2 agrees at 8 bases. The V gene's germline CDR1 is ENHRY and CDR2 SYGVKD. The length of the CDR3 is 15 residues. Germline trimming cut 4 bases from V and 6 bases from J; bases unmatched to any gene: 8. CDR3 sequence (DNA): TGTGCCATCAGTGCGGGACTAGGGACTATCAATGAGCAGTTCTTC. Translated, it gives CAISAGLGTINEQFF.

V and J are TRBV15 and TRBJ2-7; possibly TRBD1 for D (6 bases). This CDR3 comprises 14 residues. CDR1 and CDR2 from the germline V gene are LNHNV and YYDKDF (reference sequence). V lost 1 base to trimming and J lost 5 bases, with 12 bases between them. The CDR3 loop is CATSRVDRGHEQYF. The CDR3, as DNA: TGTGCCACCAGCAGAGTGGACAGAGGCCACGAGCAGTACTTC.

The V gene is TRBV7-3, the J gene TRBJ2-1; 7 bases align to TRBD1. The CDR3 totals 15 residues. Germline V CDR1 and CDR2: SGHTA, FQGTGA. V shed 4 bases, J shed 0 bases, and the junction held 3 bases outside the gene matches. The DNA for the CDR3 is TGTGCCAGCAGCTCGGGACAGAGCTCCTACAATGAGCAGTTCTTC. Translated: CASSSGQSSYNEQFF.

The gene calls are TRBV21-1 and TRBJ2-1; the D call in the table, TRBD1, was not verified against the DNA. TRBV21-1 is deemed a pseudogene. This CDR3 is built from 17 residues. CDR3 sequence: CASSKVCQGVTYNEQFF. The CDR3 DNA follows: TGTGCCAGCAGCAAAGTTTGCCAGGGGGTAACCTACAATGAGCAGTTCTTC.

The rearrangement links TRBV7-7 to TRBJ2-7, with 8 bases that match TRBD1. Germline values: CDR1 SSHAT, CDR2 FNYEAQ (reference sequence). V lost 5 bases and J lost 2; bases outside the gene matches: 8. The CDR3 totals 15 residues. The chain's CDR3 is CASSPTRGQTYEQYF. Written as DNA, the CDR3 is TGTGCCAGCAGCCCGACCAGGGGGCAGACCTACGAGCAGTACTTC.

The chain uses TRBV6-5 and TRBJ1-1, with 8 bases matching TRBD1. CDR3 length: 15 residues. Germline V gives CDR1 MNHEY, CDR2 SVGAGI. V trimming: 6 bases; J trimming: 0 bases; junction bases outside the gene matches: 6. The CDR3 nucleotides read TGTGCCAGCAGGACTCAGGACAGGGTGAACACTGAAGCTTTCTTT. It translates to CASRTQDRVNTEAFF.

This clone was picked up one time. V usage is TRBV25-1 and J usage is TRBJ1-2; D is unclear. V gave up 5 bases and J gave up 3 bases, with 7 bases separating them. Germline V gene data show CDR1 as MGHDK and CDR2 as SYGVNS. This CDR3 has 12 amino acids. CDR3 sequence (DNA): TGTGCCAGCAGTTTCACGGACTATGGCTACACCTTC. Translation: CASSFTDYGYTF.

The rearrangement links TRBV18 to TRBJ2-3; TRBD2 matches 13 bases. This CDR3 is 17 amino acids long. The trim removed 3 bases at V and 5 bases at J, leaving 8 bases unmatched. Germline CDR1 is KGHSH and CDR2 is LQKENI. CDR3 region: CASSPLTSGRAGDTQYF. The CDR3 region has the DNA TGTGCCAGCTCACCGTTAACTAGCGGGAGGGCCGGAGATACGCAGTATTTT.

The rearrangement links TRBV5-8 to TRBJ1-3; D is undetermined. CDR1 SGHTS and CDR2 YDEGEE come from the germline V gene. This CDR3 has 13 residues. Trimming took off 6 bases at V and 2 bases at J, with 9 bases between the two ends. The CDR3 loop is CASIIPPGNTIYF. The CDR3 DNA sequence: TGTGCCAGCATTATCCCCCCTGGAAACACCATATATTTT. Full variable domain (outside the CDR3, taken from reference TRBV5-8 and TRBJ1-3): EAGVTQSPTHLIKTRGQQATLRCSPISGHTSVYWYQQALGLGLQFLLWYDEGEERNRGNFPPRFSGRQFPNYSSELNVNALELEDSALYLCASIIPPGNTIYFGEGSWLTVV.

V usage is TRBV28 and J usage is TRBJ2-1; 13 nucleotides match TRBD2. From germline, CDR1 is MDHEN and CDR2 SYDVKM. The CDR3 totals 15 residues. Trimming took 5 bases from V and 7 from J; bases not matched to a gene: 5. The CDR3 DNA is TGTGCCAGCAGTCGCCCGGGACTAGCGGGAAATGAGCAGTTCTTC. It is translated as CASSRPGLAGNEQFF.